The entry below describes one T cell receptor beta chain. Authors' analysis steps: How many nucleated cells were present was estimated from reference gene primer amplification. Some clones are missing from TCRdb's copy, which holds only in-frame ones; the method was immunoSEQ multiplex PCR. That table supplies the V and J calls and clone size; D and trimming were determined from the DNA. The sample has roughly 160,000 clones; about four fifths are singletons. The V gene lost 4 bases and the J gene lost 5 bases, with 20 bases spanning the gap. The CDR3 is 16 amino acids. Germline values: CDR1 SGHTA, CDR2 FQGNSA. The data belong to a study of blood T cell repertoires in COVID-19. About the study: Collection of acute and convalescent COVID-19 samples took place in the United States, Italy and Spain. Sample material is recorded as cDNA or gDNA derived from T cells, B-cell-depleted T cells, or PBMCs.

The chain is built from TRBV7-2 and TRBJ1-2; D remains unclear. Sequencing input: peripheral blood. This clonotype was sampled from a man aged 18 to 30 with active or convalescent COVID-19. DNA for the CDR3: TGTGCCAGCAGCTCCAACCTCGGTGGAGGGAAGTATGGCTACACCTTC. Its translation is CASSSNLGGGKYGYTF.